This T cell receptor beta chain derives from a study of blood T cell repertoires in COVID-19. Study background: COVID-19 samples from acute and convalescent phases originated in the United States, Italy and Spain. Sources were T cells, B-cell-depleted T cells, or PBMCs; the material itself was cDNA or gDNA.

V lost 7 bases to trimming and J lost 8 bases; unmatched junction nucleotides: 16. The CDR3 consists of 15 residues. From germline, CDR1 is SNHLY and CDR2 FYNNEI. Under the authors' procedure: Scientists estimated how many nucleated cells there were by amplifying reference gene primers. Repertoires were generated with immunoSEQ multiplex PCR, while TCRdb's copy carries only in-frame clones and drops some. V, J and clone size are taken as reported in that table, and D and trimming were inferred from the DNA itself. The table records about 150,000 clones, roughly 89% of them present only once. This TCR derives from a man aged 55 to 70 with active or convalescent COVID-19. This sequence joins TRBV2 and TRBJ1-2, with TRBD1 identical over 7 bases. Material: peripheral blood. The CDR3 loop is CASTNSAGGSEGYTF. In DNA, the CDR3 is TGTGCCAGCACGAATTCGGCAGGGGGTTCGGAAGGCTACACCTTC.